Shown below are 28 T cell receptor beta chains from a single sample sequenced in a study of Ad26.COV2.S vaccination and SARS-CoV-2 variants. Sample treatment: over 15 received Ad26.COV2.S at low or high dose, single or two shots; about five received placebo; per-sample allocation not given. Collection of samples fell on day 63 after the first vaccine or placebo injection. TCRdb keeps only in-frame clones here, not all; method: immunoSEQ multiplex PCR. This table holds about 350,000 clones, roughly 91% found once. Sample: peripheral blood, taken in a trial of Ad26.COV2.S vaccine versus placebo. The receptor source for this set is a person aged 18-60 years who received the Ad26.COV2.S COVID-19 vaccine or a placebo.

The chain has TRBV5-1 and TRBJ1-2, with 11 bases aligning to TRBD1. Germline-derived CDR1 and CDR2 are SGHRS and YFSETQ. V shed 0 bases and J 5 bases; nucleotides not matched to a gene: 6. The CDR3 extends over 16 amino acids. CDR3 in amino acids: CASSLAGTGGSYGYTF. The CDR3 DNA follows: TGCGCCAGCAGCTTGGCCGGGACAGGGGGATCGTATGGCTACACCTTC.

The chain employs TRBV7-6 and TRBJ2-5, with D hard to call. V shed 3 bases and J shed 1 base, with 0 bases lying between them. Germline CDR1 is SGHVS and CDR2 is FNYEAQ. There are 11 residues in the CDR3. CDR3: CASSFQETQYF. CDR3 DNA sequence: TGTGCCAGCAGCTTCCAAGAGACCCAGTACTTC.

CDR3 bases: TGCAGTGCTAGACTCCGGGACAGCATATACTTC. Translation: CSARLRDSIYF. This chain joins TRBV20-1 and TRBJ2-7, with TRBD1 identical over 7 bases. The V segment lost 2 bases and the J segment 13 bases; nucleotides outside the gene matches: 8. CDR1 is DFQATT, CDR2 SNEGSKA, per germline (reference sequence). The CDR3 totals 11 residues.

J is TRBJ2-1 and V is TRBV29-1, with 9 bases matching TRBD2. V shed 7 bases, J shed 4 bases, and the junction held 5 bases outside the gene matches. CDR1 and CDR2 (germline): SQVTM, ANQGSEA. This CDR3 contains 13 residues. The CDR3 coding sequence is TGCAGCGGTCGAGCGGGAGGTTACAATGAGCAGTTCTTC. It encodes CSGRAGGYNEQFF.

The chain employs TRBV18 and TRBJ2-1; D unclear. Trimming removed 2 bases from V and 5 bases from J, with 7 bases in between. The germline CDR1 and CDR2 sequences are KGHSH and LQKENI. The CDR3 has 13 amino acids. In nucleotides, the CDR3 is TGTGCCAGCTCACCAACGAGTGACAATGAGCAGTTCTTC. This gives the protein CASSPTSDNEQFF.

The chain combines TRBV24-1 with TRBJ2-5; 10 bases agree with TRBD2. V lost 4 bases to trimming and J lost 4 bases; unmatched junction nucleotides: 5. CDR1 and CDR2 from the germline V gene are KGHDR and SFDVKD. This CDR3 is built from 15 residues. CDR3 in DNA: TGTGCCACCAGTGAACTTCTAGCGGGAGCAGAGACCCAGTACTTC. As protein: CATSELLAGAETQYF.

V usage is TRBV7-2 and J usage is TRBJ1-4; D is unclear. This CDR3 is 14 amino acids long. V was trimmed by 5 bases and J by 6 bases, leaving 13 bases between them. Germline V lookup: CDR1 SGHTA, CDR2 FQGNSA. This CDR3 reads CASSEQLQHEKLFF. The CDR3 DNA follows: TGTGCCAGCAGCGAACAGCTTCAGCATGAAAAACTGTTTTTT.

J is TRBJ2-1 and V is TRBV3-1 (or the pseudogene TRBV3-2); D assignment may be TRBD1 or TRBD2 (6 bases each). The CDR3 loop spans 14 amino acids. V was trimmed by 3 bases and J by 7 bases, leaving 13 bases between them. The germline V gene encodes CDR1 LGHDT and CDR2 YNNKEL (reference sequence). The CDR3 region has the DNA TGTGCCAGCAGCCACTTCGGGGGCCAAAATGAGCAGTTCTTC. Amino acids: CASSHFGGQNEQFF.

J is TRBJ1-1 and V is TRBV12-5, with a weak D call TRBD1 (5 bases). CDR1 is LGHNT, CDR2 FRNRAP, per germline. The CDR3 has 13 residues. V was cut by 7 bases and J by 4 bases, with 13 bases left in between. The CDR3 nucleotides read TGTGCTAGTGCCCCGGAGGGGAGCACTGAAGCTTTCTTT. Encoded protein: CASAPEGSTEAFF.

The rearrangement uses TRBV29-1 and TRBJ2-7, with D possibly being TRBD1 (7 bases). Looked up from germline, CDR1 is SQVTM and CDR2 is ANQGSEA. The CDR3 is 15 amino acids. V lost 2 bases to trimming and J lost 0 bases, with 14 bases between them. The CDR3 region has the DNA TGCAGCGTTGAAAATCCGCAGGGGGGCTCCTACGAGCAGTACTTC. Translating it yields CSVENPQGGSYEQYF.

V gene TRBV28 combines with J gene TRBJ1-1; D call uncertain. Germline values: CDR1 MDHEN, CDR2 SYDVKM. Trimming left V 6 bases short and J 0 bases short, with 17 bases between. There are 16 residues in the CDR3. The CDR3 DNA sequence: TGTGCCAGCAGCCCCCTCACCTTGAAACTGAACACTGAAGCTTTCTTT. Its protein product is CASSPLTLKLNTEAFF. The full variable domain, completed using reference TRBV28 and TRBJ1-1, is DVKVTQSSRYLVKRTGEKVFLECVQDMDHENMFWYRQDPGLGLRLIYFSYDVKMKEKGDIPEGYSVSREKKERFSLILESASTNQTSMYLCASSPLTLKLNTEAFFGQGTRLTVV.

The CDR3 reads CATSDPGQGADNEQFF. Here the CDR3 DNA reads TGTGCCACCAGTGACCCGGGACAGGGGGCCGACAATGAGCAGTTCTTC. The chain uses TRBV24-1 and TRBJ2-1, with 12 positions matching TRBD1. Germline V gene sequence: CDR1 KGHDR, CDR2 SFDVKD. V lost 4 bases and J lost 5; bases outside the gene matches: 5. The CDR3 totals 16 residues.

V usage is TRBV15 and J usage is TRBJ1-5; no clear D. The CDR3 is made up of 13 amino acids. The V and J ends lost 3 bases and 4 bases respectively, with 7 bases between them. Germline V gives CDR1 LNHNV, CDR2 YYDKDF (reference sequence). The chain's CDR3 is CATSSTANQPQHF. In DNA form, the CDR3 reads TGTGCCACCAGCAGTACGGCTAATCAGCCCCAGCATTTT.

The chain links TRBV19 to TRBJ2-1; TRBD2 is a possible D gene (6 bases). Deletions cut 3 bases from V and 1 base from J, with 10 bases between. The germline V gene has CDR1 LNHDA and CDR2 SQIVND (reference sequence). The CDR3 has 15 amino acids. In nucleotides, the CDR3 is TGTGCCAGTAGTATTATCCTAGCGTCCTACAATGAGCAGTTCTTC. Encoded protein: CASSIILASYNEQFF.

This chain joins TRBV19 and TRBJ1-6; no clear D. Per germline, CDR1 LNHDA and CDR2 SQIVND (reference sequence). V dropped 3 bases and J dropped 0 bases, with 3 bases sitting between them. The CDR3 contains 14 residues. CDR3 amino acids: CASSMSSYNSPLHF. CDR3 sequence (DNA): TGTGCCAGTAGTATGAGCTCCTATAATTCACCCCTCCACTTT.

This CDR3 reads CASSLGQGDYEQYF. The CDR3 DNA reads as TGTGCCAGCAGCCTCGGACAGGGAGACTACGAGCAGTACTTC. The V gene is TRBV7-9, the J gene TRBJ2-7; 8 nucleotides agree with TRBD1. The CDR3 spans 14 residues. In germline, CDR1 is SEHNR, CDR2 FQNEAQ (reference sequence). The junction had 6 bases not matched to a gene; V was cut back by 5 bases and J by 3 bases. The full variable domain, completed using reference TRBV7-9 and TRBJ2-7, is DTGVSQNPRHKITKRGQNVTFRCDPISEHNRLYWYRQTLGQGPEFLTYFQNEAQLEKSRLLSDRFSAERPKGSFSTLEIQRTEQGDSAMYLCASSLGQGDYEQYFGPGTRLTVT.

This clone was counted once. J is TRBJ2-7 and V is TRBV6-5; 7 nucleotides match TRBD2. Germline assignment: CDR1 MNHEY and CDR2 SVGAGI. The CDR3 covers 12 residues. The CDR3 sequence: CAVLAAIYEQYF. As DNA, the CDR3 is TGTGCGGTTCTAGCGGCCATCTACGAGCAGTACTTC.

The chain combines TRBV9 with TRBJ2-3; no definite D call. This CDR3 is built from 15 residues. Looked up from germline, CDR1 is SGDLS and CDR2 is YYNGEE. V lost 0 bases and J lost 0, with 8 bases in between. The CDR3, as DNA: TGTGCCAGCAGCGTAGGTCCCGGGAGCACAGATACGCAGTATTTT. Translated, it gives CASSVGPGSTDTQYF.

The chain carries TRBV9 and TRBJ1-5; D is perhaps TRBD1 (5 bases). Germline values: CDR1 SGDLS, CDR2 YYNGEE. Trimming stripped 6 bases from V and 6 bases from J, with 16 bases between. The CDR3 totals 14 residues. The DNA for the CDR3 is TGTGCCAGCAACAGAGGGGAATCGGGTCAGCCCCAGCATTTT. Translated, it gives CASNRGESGQPQHF.

This chain links TRBV6-1 with TRBJ2-6; D is unresolved. Trimming took off 2 bases at V and 3 bases at J, with 11 bases between the two ends. The germline gives CDR1 MNHNS, CDR2 SASEGT. The CDR3 extends over 16 amino acids. CDR3 region: CASSEMKGGGANVLTF. The CDR3 nucleotides read TGTGCCAGCAGTGAAATGAAGGGCGGTGGGGCCAACGTCCTGACTTTC.

The rearrangement links TRBV11-2 to TRBJ2-1, with TRBD1 as a possible D gene (5 bases). V lost 5 bases, J lost 0 bases, and 11 bases lay in between. From germline, CDR1 is SGHAT and CDR2 FQNNGV. The CDR3 runs to 15 residues. The chain's CDR3 is CASSNRQSSYNEQFF. The DNA for the CDR3 is TGTGCCAGCAGCAACAGACAGAGCTCCTACAATGAGCAGTTCTTC.

V usage is TRBV29-1 and J usage is TRBJ2-7; 7 bases agree with TRBD2. The CDR3 has 11 residues. Germline CDR1 SQVTM, CDR2 ANQGSEA. The ends lost 4 bases at V and 5 bases at J; junction bases unmatched: 2. CDR3 nucleotide sequence: TGCAGCGTTGTAAGCGGGGACGAGCAGTACTTC. Its protein product is CSVVSGDEQYF.

This chain uses TRBV6-5 with TRBJ2-1; 8 bases map to TRBD2. The CDR3 spans 15 residues. In germline, CDR1 is MNHEY, CDR2 SVGAGI. J lost 8 bases, V lost 2 bases, and 8 bases had no gene match. CDR3 DNA: TGTGCCAGCAGTTACCTGCGGGGGGCGGGGGATGAGCAGTTCTTC. Translated: CASSYLRGAGDEQFF.

This clone was recorded a few times. The chain has TRBV12-3 or TRBV12-4 and TRBJ1-4; D is perhaps TRBD1 (5 bases). V was trimmed by 3 bases and J by 6 bases, leaving 8 bases between them. The CDR3 extends over 13 amino acids. CDR3 sequence (DNA): TGTGCCAGCAGTTTTGGGACTGATGAAAAACTGTTTTTT. Its protein product is CASSFGTDEKLFF.

The chain employs TRBV5-1 and TRBJ1-1; TRBD1 might be the D (5 bases). The germline gives CDR1 SGHRS, CDR2 YFSETQ. The CDR3 contains 14 residues. V gave up 7 bases and J gave up 3 bases, with 16 bases separating them. CDR3 region: CASSPGGGDTEAFF. For the CDR3, the DNA is TGCGCCAGCTCCCCCGGGGGGGGAGACACTGAAGCTTTCTTT. The variable domain in full, with the rest retrieved from reference TRBV5-1 and TRBJ1-1, is KAGVTQTPRYLIKTRGQQVTLSCSPISGHRSVSWYQQTPGQGLQFLFEYFSETQRNKGNFPGRFSGRQFSNSRSEMNVSTLELGDSALYLCASSPGGGDTEAFFGQGTRLTVV.

The chain has TRBV25-1 and TRBJ2-4; tentatively, D is TRBD2 (7 bases). V gave up 6 bases and J gave up 7 bases, with 10 bases separating them. The germline CDR1 and CDR2 sequences are MGHDK and SYGVNS. The CDR3 contains 12 residues. The CDR3 region is CASSGGLNIQYF. The CDR3 DNA reads as TGTGCCAGCAGCGGGGGGCTGAACATTCAGTACTTC.

This chain connects TRBV24-1 to TRBJ1-1; D gene uncertain. Germline-derived CDR1 and CDR2 are KGHDR and SFDVKD. Trimming removed 2 bases from V and 0 bases from J, with 3 bases in between. The CDR3 is 13 amino acids. The CDR3 loop is CATSDWLNTEAFF. Here the CDR3 DNA reads TGTGCCACCAGTGATTGGCTGAACACTGAAGCTTTCTTT.

The count of this clone is one. The CDR3, as DNA: TGCGCCAGCAGGTCACAGGGGGCCCAAGAGACCCAGTACTTC. This translates into CASRSQGAQETQYF. The chain has TRBV5-1 and TRBJ2-5; 9 bases align to TRBD1. V gave up 5 bases and J gave up 1 base; unmatched junction bases: 3. This CDR3 region has 14 residues. Germline V CDR1 and CDR2: SGHRS, YFSETQ.